These T cell receptor beta chains were read from a single sample in a study of T cell changes during pregnancy in multiple sclerosis. Repertoires were generated with immunoSEQ multiplex PCR, while TCRdb's copy carries only in-frame clones and drops some. Here the sample spans 35,000 to 50,000 clones, roughly 90% being singletons. This specimen was CD4+ T cells from peripheral blood mononuclear cells, taken in the second trimester of pregnancy. Receptors originate from a female donor with multiple sclerosis, enrolled in a pregnancy study. Each CDR3 is given with its conserved first and last residue. The D gene is left open where the match is weak. The size entry is marked missing in some rows and otherwise reads once, few, many or a size class.

clone size	V gene	J gene	D gene	CDR3 protein	CDR3 DNA
-	TRBV6-6	TRBJ2-7	-	CASSYLGLGSYEQYF	TGTGCCAGCAGTTACTTAGGACTGGGCTCCTACGAGCAGTACTTC
-	TRBV6-1	TRBJ2-6	-	CACARGDGANVLTF	TGTGCCTGCGCCAGGGGCGATGGGGCCAACGTCCTGACTTTC
-	TRBV10-3	TRBJ2-1	TRBD2	CAIAYSGTSGLYNEQFF	TGTGCCATCGCTTATTCCGGGACTAGCGGGTTGTACAATGAGCAGTTCTTC
once	TRBV9	TRBJ1-4	TRBD1	CASSDPGTGGLTNEKLFF	TGTGCCAGCAGCGACCCCGGGACAGGGGGCTTAACTAATGAAAAACTGTTTTTT
-	TRBV19	TRBJ2-7	TRBD1	CASSIDWDSYEQYF	TGTGCCAGTAGTATAGATTGGGACAGCTACGAGCAGTACTTC
-	TRBV28	TRBJ2-7	TRBD2	CASSGRGVGRYEQYF	TGTGCCAGCAGCGGGCGGGGGGTTGGGAGGTACGAGCAGTACTTC
-	TRBV6-6	TRBJ2-1	-	CASSYSVRGNEQFF	TGTGCCAGCAGTTACTCGGTGAGGGGGAATGAGCAGTTCTTC
-	TRBV29-1	TRBJ2-3	-	CSGKWGPDTQYF	TGCAGCGGAAAGTGGGGGCCAGATACGCAGTATTTT
-	TRBV7-2	TRBJ2-2	TRBD2	CASSLIGRAITGELFF	TGTGCCAGCAGCTTAATCGGGAGGGCCATAACCGGGGAGCTGTTTTTT
-	TRBV9	TRBJ2-7	-	CASSAQGGEQYF	TGTGCCAGCAGCGCCCAGGGGGGCGAGCAGTACTTC
-	TRBV10-2	TRBJ1-2	TRBD1	CASSPEGTGNNYGYTF	TGCGCCAGCAGTCCGGAAGGGACAGGGAATAACTATGGCTACACCTTC
-	TRBV15	TRBJ2-3	TRBD2	CATSSLAGGRQGEDTQYF	TGTGCCACCAGCAGCTTAGCGGGAGGGAGGCAGGGGGAAGATACGCAGTATTTT
-	TRBV9	TRBJ1-1	-	CASSVGAQGENKAFF	TGTGCCAGCAGCGTAGGAGCACAGGGCGAGAATAAAGCTTTCTTT
few	TRBV6-5	TRBJ1-2	-	CASSYSVDYGYTF	TGTGCCAGCAGTTACTCGGTAGACTATGGCTACACCTTC
many	TRBV7-3	TRBJ1-5	-	CASSRRYSNQPQHF	TGTGCCAGCAGCAGGAGATATAGCAATCAGCCCCAGCATTTT
-	TRBV28	TRBJ2-1	TRBD2	CASSFPAGGVSKQFF	TGTGCCAGCAGTTTTCCTGCGGGAGGGGTAAGCAAGCAGTTCTTC
-	TRBV28	TRBJ2-7	-	CASGLPTYEQYF	TGTGCCAGTGGACTACCAACCTACGAGCAGTACTTC
-	TRBV18	TRBJ2-7	TRBD2	CASSPRTSGNYEQYF	TGTGCCAGCTCACCTAGGACTAGCGGGAACTACGAGCAGTACTTC
-	TRBV7-9	TRBJ2-3	-	CASRRAASGTDTQYF	TGTGCCAGCAGGCGAGCGGCTAGCGGCACAGATACGCAGTATTTT
-	TRBV5-6	TRBJ2-7	-	CASSFTGRAGEQYF	TGTGCCAGCAGCTTCACAGGGAGAGCAGGCGAGCAGTACTTC
-	TRBV19	TRBJ2-1	TRBD2	CASSIRTSGRDEQFF	TGTGCCAGTAGTATTCGGACTAGCGGGAGAGATGAGCAGTTCTTC
-	TRBV5-4	TRBJ2-7	-	CASSGTGYEQYF	TGTGCCAGCAGCGGGACTGGGTACGAGCAGTACTTC
-	TRBV19	TRBJ1-2	TRBD1	CASSIHGTGDGYTF	TGTGCCAGTAGTATTCATGGGACAGGGGATGGCTACACCTTC
-	TRBV25-1	TRBJ2-7	TRBD2	CASSPSGTYEQYF	TGTGCCAGCAGTCCTAGCGGTACCTACGAGCAGTACTTC
-	TRBV18	TRBJ2-5	TRBD2	CASSTPTSDQETQYF	TGTGCCAGCTCAACACCGACTAGCGACCAAGAGACCCAGTACTTC
-	TRBV27	TRBJ2-2	TRBD1	CASSFTTGYTGELFF	TGTGCCAGCAGTTTCACGACAGGGTACACCGGGGAGCTGTTTTTT
medium-sized	TRBV6-6	TRBJ2-7	TRBD1	CASSYGTADYEQYF	TGTGCCAGCAGTTATGGGACAGCTGATTACGAGCAGTACTTC
once	TRBV2	TRBJ2-5	-	CASSEFRQETQYF	TGTGCCAGCAGTGAATTCAGGCAAGAGACCCAGTACTTC
-	TRBV28	TRBJ1-4	-	CASSSQTGLGNEKLFF	TGTGCCAGCAGTTCCCAAACAGGGTTAGGTAATGAAAAACTGTTTTTT
-	TRBV7-8	TRBJ2-7	TRBD2	CASSSGLGVLEQYF	TGTGCCAGCAGCTCGGGACTAGGCGTCCTTGAGCAGTACTTC
-	TRBV6-6	TRBJ2-7	TRBD2	CASSSPRLAGYEQYF	TGTGCCAGCAGTTCCCCCCGACTAGCGGGCTACGAGCAGTACTTC
once	TRBV30	TRBJ2-7	TRBD2	CAWRMQDHRREGGAGEQYF	TGTGCCTGGAGAATGCAGGATCATCGGCGGGAGGGCGGGGCGGGAGAGCAGTACTTC
-	TRBV28	TRBJ2-7	-	CASRGGGSSYEQYF	TGTGCCAGCCGCGGGGGCGGGAGTTCCTACGAGCAGTACTTC
-	TRBV7-3	TRBJ1-3	-	CASSLKGGAGNTIYF	TGTGCCAGCAGCTTAAAAGGAGGGGCTGGAAACACCATATATTTT
-	TRBV6-6	TRBJ2-5	-	CASSSPTGQETQYF	TGTGCCAGCAGTTCCCCCACAGGGCAAGAGACCCAGTACTTC
-	TRBV27	TRBJ2-5	TRBD2	CASSFPGTSGRARGIETQYF	TGTGCCAGCAGTTTCCCCGGGACTAGCGGGAGGGCAAGGGGGATAGAGACCCAGTACTTC
-	TRBV29-1	TRBJ2-3	-	CSSTLGLAGGDTQYF	TGCAGCTCAACTCTAGGGCTGGCCGGGGGTGATACGCAGTATTTT
-	TRBV15	TRBJ2-1	-	CATSRETGASYNEQFF	TGTGCCACCAGCAGAGAGACGGGAGCCTCCTACAATGAGCAGTTCTTC
once	TRBV18	TRBJ2-1	-	CASSSDTQGYNEQFF	TGTGCCAGCTCCTCGGATACGCAGGGATACAATGAGCAGTTCTTC
-	TRBV9	TRBJ2-1	-	CASSVADSGYNEQFF	TGTGCCAGCAGCGTAGCTGACTCGGGTTACAATGAGCAGTTCTTC
-	TRBV4-2	TRBJ2-1	TRBD2	CASSSSGRVNEQFF	TGTGCCAGCAGCTCTAGCGGGAGAGTCAATGAGCAGTTCTTC
-	TRBV6-5	TRBJ2-1	TRBD2	CASSYTGTSANDEQFF	TGTGCCAGCAGTTACACCGGGACTAGCGCGAACGATGAGCAGTTCTTC
-	TRBV27	TRBJ2-7	TRBD1	CASSQGQAFYEQYF	TGTGCCAGCAGTCAAGGACAGGCTTTTTACGAGCAGTACTTC
-	TRBV23-1	TRBJ1-1	-	CASSQSPGGEAFF	TGCGCCAGCAGTCAATCCCCCGGGGGAGAAGCTTTCTTT
-	TRBV11-3	TRBJ2-2	-	CASSSVQGPFTGELFF	TGTGCCAGCAGCTCAGTCCAGGGGCCCTTCACCGGGGAGCTGTTTTTT
-	TRBV30	TRBJ2-3	-	CAATEGTDTQYF	TGTGCCGCAACGGAGGGCACAGATACGCAGTATTTT
-	TRBV28	TRBJ1-2	TRBD1	CAIRQGAMGGYTF	TGTGCCATTCGACAGGGGGCTATGGGTGGCTACACCTTC
-	TRBV28	TRBJ1-1	TRBD1	CASSFTPTGRSAEAFF	TGTGCCAGCAGTTTTACCCCGACAGGGAGGAGTGCTGAAGCTTTCTTT
-	TRBV7-8	TRBJ2-7	TRBD2	CASSYRTSGIYEQYF	TGTGCCAGCAGCTACCGGACTAGCGGGATCTACGAGCAGTACTTC
-	TRBV15	TRBJ1-1	TRBD1	CATSRRTGFEAFF	TGTGCCACCAGCCGCAGGACAGGGTTTGAAGCTTTCTTT